These 24 T cell receptor beta chains share one sample of origin, sequenced in a study of OX40 agonist ivuxolimab in advanced cancers. Profiling relied on immunoSEQ multiplex PCR, and the TCRdb table lists in-frame clones only, not all of them. The sample has more than 20,000 clones, roughly three quarters seen once. The input for sequencing was CD4+ or CD8+ T cells sorted from blood, taken in a trial of the OX40 agonist ivuxolimab. These receptors were obtained from an adult with an advanced solid tumor such as melanoma, head and neck, liver or kidney cancer.

The chain employs TRBV11-2 and TRBJ2-7; a possible D gene is TRBD1 (6 bases). Trimming stripped 0 bases from V and 4 bases from J, with 10 bases between. Per the germline V gene, CDR1 is SGHAT and CDR2 is FQNNGV. CDR3 size: 14 residues. CDR3 protein: CASSLDTGWYEQYF. CDR3 DNA sequence: TGTGCCAGCAGCTTAGATACAGGGTGGTACGAGCAGTACTTC.

This clone came up once. V gene TRBV7-9 combines with J gene TRBJ1-2, with D perhaps TRBD1 (5 bases). The CDR3 is 16 residues long. Trimming took 0 bases from V and 0 from J, leaving 11 bases between them. Germline CDR1 SEHNR, CDR2 FQNEAQ (reference sequence). The CDR3 sequence is CASSLAGVITNYGYTF. The CDR3 region has the DNA TGTGCCAGCAGCTTAGCAGGGGTGATTACTAACTATGGCTACACCTTC.

The chain uses TRBV25-1 and TRBJ1-1; D is unclear. The CDR3 covers 13 residues. From germline, CDR1 is MGHDK and CDR2 SYGVNS. V lost 3 bases and J 2 bases, leaving 7 bases between the germline ends. The CDR3 DNA is TGTGCCAGCAGTGAGTACACCAACACTGAAGCTTTCTTT. Its protein product is CASSEYTNTEAFF.

The chain is built from TRBV5-6 and TRBJ2-7; no clear D. Germline loops: CDR1 SGHDT, CDR2 YYEEEE. The CDR3 sequence is 13 residues long. The V end was cut by 2 bases, the J end by 0 bases, with 6 bases between. CDR3 nucleotides: TGTGCCAGCAGCTTCCACAGCTCCTACGAGCAGTACTTC. Its protein is CASSFHSSYEQYF.

The chain links TRBV11-3 to TRBJ2-1; D is undetermined. This CDR3 has 11 amino acids. Germline loops: CDR1 SGHNT, CDR2 YENEEA. The ends were cut back, 7 bases at V and 8 bases at J, with 9 bases in the middle. CDR3 DNA: TGTGCCAGCATAAGGGCCTATGAGCAGTTCTTC. Translated, it gives CASIRAYEQFF. The full variable domain, with the rest looked up from reference TRBV11-3 and TRBJ2-1, is EAGVVQSPRYKIIEKKQPVAFWCNPISGHNTLYWYLQNLGQGPELLIRYENEEAVDDSQLPKDRFSAERLKGVDSTLKIQPAELGDSAVYLCASIRAYEQFFGPGTRLTVL.

In its sample, this clone was seen once. CDR3 protein: CASSPPGPNRGETQYF. The CDR3 DNA reads TGTGCCAGCAGCCCCCCAGGGCCAAACAGGGGAGAGACCCAGTACTTC. V and J are TRBV7-8 and TRBJ2-5, with TRBD1 identical over 7 bases. The CDR3 is made up of 16 amino acids. Germline CDR1 and CDR2: SGHVS and FQNEAQ. The V and J ends lost 5 bases and 4 bases, in that order; junction bases with no gene match: 13.

The chain has TRBV25-1 and TRBJ2-7, with 11 bases that match TRBD1. The CDR3 loop spans 16 amino acids. V was pared by 8 bases and J by 3 bases, with 12 bases of the junction left unmatched. CDR1 and CDR2 from the germline V gene are MGHDK and SYGVNS. The DNA of the CDR3 is TGTGCCAGCGACCCGGGACAGGGGGGCGGATACTACGAGCAGTACTTC. Translated, it gives CASDPGQGGGYYEQYF.

The chain uses TRBV7-7 and TRBJ1-2; tentative D call: TRBD1 (5 bases). CDR1 is SSHAT, CDR2 FNYEAQ, per germline (reference sequence). CDR3 length: 14 amino acids. Trimming left V 5 bases short and J 8 bases short, with 18 bases between. CDR3 sequence reads: CASSPIDRVRGYTF. DNA of the CDR3: TGTGCCAGCAGCCCAATCGACAGAGTCCGAGGCTACACCTTC.

This chain connects TRBV5-1 to TRBJ2-7; weak D call: TRBD2 (5 bases). CDR3 length: 13 amino acids. Trimming pared 5 bases from V and 3 bases from J, leaving 12 bases between. CDR1 and CDR2 from the germline V gene are SGHRS and YFSETQ. The DNA of the CDR3 is TGCGCCAGCAGTTTCGGACTCGGCTACGAGCAGTACTTC. Amino acids: CASSFGLGYEQYF.

The chain is built from TRBV6-1 and TRBJ2-1, with D perhaps TRBD2 (5 bases). This CDR3 contains 14 residues. V shed 2 bases and J shed 9 bases, with 14 bases lying between them. CDR1 is MNHNS and CDR2 is SASEGT in the germline V gene. CDR3 in amino acids: CASSESRGVGEQFF. CDR3 DNA sequence: TGTGCCAGCAGTGAATCTCGGGGTGTCGGTGAGCAGTTCTTC.

The V gene is TRBV6-1, the J gene TRBJ2-3; D is undetermined. The V gene lost 3 bases and the J gene lost 6 bases, with 16 bases spanning the gap. The V gene's germline CDR1 is MNHNS and CDR2 SASEGT. The CDR3 extends over 15 amino acids. The CDR3 bases are TGTGCCAGCAGTGATTCTCGCGAACCCAGGGATACGCAGTATTTT. As protein: CASSDSREPRDTQYF.

This clone was seen once. The CDR3 sequence: CASGSPGGAGTGELFF. Here the CDR3 DNA reads TGTGCTAGTGGTTCACCAGGGGGCGCGGGCACCGGGGAGCTGTTTTTT. This chain connects TRBV12-5 to TRBJ2-2, with 8 bases aligning to TRBD1. There are 16 residues in the CDR3. V shed 4 bases, J shed 4 bases, and the junction held 8 bases outside the gene matches. Germline V gene sequence: CDR1 LGHNT, CDR2 FRNRAP.

Points on this clone: The junction departs from the called germline gene at one end, perhaps through a read error. The chain carries TRBV5-1 and TRBJ1-6; 9 nucleotides match TRBD1. Germline assignment: CDR1 SGHRS and CDR2 YFSETQ. This CDR3 is 14 amino acids long. The CDR3 sequence is CASSWDRVGSPLHF. CDR3 nucleotides: TGTGCCAGCAGCTGGGACAGGGTCGGCTCACCCCTCCACTTT.

The CDR3 protein is CASSWDTYEQYF. The CDR3 DNA is TGTGCCAGCAGTTGGGACACCTACGAGCAGTACTTC. The gene calls are TRBV13 and TRBJ2-7; a weak D match, TRBD1 (6 bases). Germline CDR1 PRHDT, CDR2 FYEKMQ (reference sequence). The CDR3 consists of 12 residues. V was pared by 6 bases and J by 2 bases, with 8 bases between.

The genes are TRBV25-1 and TRBJ2-2, with 9 bases lining up with TRBD1. The CDR3 extends over 17 amino acids. V lost 5 bases, J lost 1 base, and 8 bases stayed unmatched. Per the germline V gene, CDR1 is MGHDK and CDR2 is SYGVNS. The CDR3 DNA reads as TGTGCCAGCAGTCCGACAGGGGGTGAGGTGAACACCGGGGAGCTGTTTTTT. It encodes CASSPTGGEVNTGELFF.

This sequence joins TRBV29-1 and TRBJ2-7, with a possible D match to TRBD1 (7 bases). The CDR3 spans 12 residues. V was pared by 7 bases and J by 7 bases, with 17 bases between. CDR1 and CDR2 (germline): SQVTM, ANQGSEA. CDR3 in DNA: TGCAGCGGCGGGGATCCAGGGGGGGAGCAGTACTTC. It codes for CSGGDPGGEQYF.

The chain has TRBV15 and TRBJ2-1, with 11 bases lining up with TRBD1. The ends lost 8 bases at V and 5 bases at J; junction bases unmatched: 8. The CDR3 sequence is 15 residues long. Germline CDR1 reads LNHNV; CDR2 reads YYDKDF (reference sequence). Here the CDR3 DNA reads TGTGCCACCGACGGGACAGGGGGACCCCACAATGAGCAGTTCTTC. Protein sequence: CATDGTGGPHNEQFF. The complete variable domain, with remaining parts taken from reference TRBV15 and TRBJ2-1, reads DAMVIQNPRYQVTQFGKPVTLSCSQTLNHNVMYWYQQKSSQAPKLLFHYYDKDFNNEADTPDNFQSRRPNTSFCFLDIRSPGLGDTAMYLCATDGTGGPHNEQFFGPGTRLTVL.

This chain connects TRBV7-9 to TRBJ2-7; D is undetermined. Germline V gene lookup returns CDR1 SEHNR and CDR2 FQNEAQ (reference sequence). The CDR3 has 15 residues. Trimming left V 4 bases short and J 3 bases short, with 16 bases between. Written as DNA, the CDR3 is TGTGCCAGCAGCTCAACAGAGCTGACACTCTACGAGCAGTACTTC. This gives the protein CASSSTELTLYEQYF. Looking up the rest from reference TRBV7-9 and TRBJ2-7 gives the full variable domain: DTGVSQNPRHKITKRGQNVTFRCDPISEHNRLYWYRQTLGQGPEFLTYFQNEAQLEKSRLLSDRFSAERPKGSFSTLEIQRTEQGDSAMYLCASSSTELTLYEQYFGPGTRLTVT.

The chain employs TRBV30 and TRBJ2-7, with 8 bases identical to TRBD1. Looked up from germline, CDR1 is GTSNPN and CDR2 is SVGIG (reference sequence). The CDR3 spans 13 residues. For the CDR3, the DNA is TGTGCTTCCCTCTCGGACAGGGTGGCCGAGCAGTACTTC. Its translation is CASLSDRVAEQYF. Drawing the rest from reference TRBV30 and TRBJ2-7, the complete variable domain is SQTIHQWPATLVQPVGSPLSLECTVEGTSNPNLYWYRQAAGRGLQLLFYSVGIGQISSEVPQNLSASRPQDRQFILSSKKLLLSDSGFYLCASLSDRVAEQYFGPGTRLTVT.

V and J are TRBV19 and TRBJ1-1, with D uncertain. The CDR3 spans 13 residues. Germline CDR1 reads LNHDA; CDR2 reads SQIVND (reference sequence). V was pared by 2 bases and J by 6 bases, with 10 bases between. The DNA for the CDR3 is TGTGCCAGTAGTATAAAGGCAGGCGCTGAAGCTTTCTTT. Translation gives CASSIKAGAEAFF.

This chain links TRBV5-6 with TRBJ1-6, with D hard to call. CDR1 SGHDT and CDR2 YYEEEE come from the germline V gene. The CDR3 loop spans 15 amino acids. Trimming left V 0 bases short and J 10 bases short, with 14 bases between. The CDR3 nucleotides read TGTGCCAGCAGCTTGGCCGCTACAAGAGGATCACCCCTCCACTTT. Translating gives CASSLAATRGSPLHF.

The chain combines TRBV10-3 with TRBJ1-5, with no clear D. With 3 bases removed from V and 1 base from J, the gap between germline ends came to 7 bases. Germline CDR1 is ENHRY and CDR2 is SYGVKD. The CDR3 runs 14 residues. DNA of the CDR3: TGTGCCATCAGTGAAGGAGACAGCAATCAGCCCCAGCATTTT. It encodes CAISEGDSNQPQHF.

This chain joins TRBV30 and TRBJ1-1; D possibly corresponds to TRBD1 (6 bases). This CDR3 is built from 12 residues. V lost 2 bases and J 7 bases, leaving 11 bases between the germline ends. Germline V gene lookup returns CDR1 GTSNPN and CDR2 SVGIG (reference sequence). The CDR3 reads CAWSIRGYEAFF. DNA for the CDR3: TGTGCCTGGAGTATTAGGGGGTATGAAGCTTTCTTT.

On this clone itself: A read error may account for a junction end that differs from germline. This chain's CDR3 is CASSGSGVHRLTF. The CDR3 DNA reads TGTGCCAGCAGCGGAAGCGGGGTCCACAGACTTACTTTT. The chain has TRBV9 and TRBJ2-3, with 7 bases aligning to TRBD2. The CDR3 has 13 residues. In germline, CDR1 is SGDLS, CDR2 YYNGEE.